The 27 T cell receptor beta chains in this list originate from one sample, sequenced in a study of blood T cells in healthy people across ages. The authors ran a second PCR of roughly 6 to 11 cycles using a sample-barcoded 5' primer and a J-beta primer mix. In TCRdb, the 5' RACE reads were re-called with MiXCR into one record per CDR3 protein. The repertoire holds about 600,000 distinct CDR3 sequences, 45% to 55% seen once, with about 22% in the top ten. The sequencing sample was made of blood. The receptor source for this set is a man older than 75 in good health.

The CDR3 loop is CASSQARGTDTQYF. In DNA, the CDR3 is TGTGCCAGCAGCCAGGCCCGGGGCACAGATACGCAGTATTTT. V and J are TRBV3-1 and TRBJ2-3; D is undetermined. The germline V gene encodes CDR1 LGHDT and CDR2 YNNKEL (reference sequence). CDR3 length: 14 residues. Trimming shortened V by 3 bases and J by 1 base, and 8 bases separated the two germline ends.

The sample holds a few counts of this clonotype. The rearrangement uses TRBV4-3 and TRBJ2-4; the D is unclear. This CDR3 spans 19 amino acids. The ends were cut back, 0 bases at V and 0 bases at J, with 18 bases in the middle. Germline CDR1 is LGHNA and CDR2 is YSLEER. CDR3 DNA: TGCGCCAGCAGCCAAGATGGGTACGGTTTCGAATTAGCCAAAAACATTCAGTACTTC. It is translated as CASSQDGYGFELAKNIQYF.

The chain combines TRBV6-2 or TRBV6-3 with TRBJ2-5, with 7 bases identical to TRBD2. This CDR3 spans 14 amino acids. Losses at the gene ends were 4 bases for V and 5 bases for J; bases not matched to a gene: 7. Per the germline V gene, CDR1 is MNHEY and CDR2 is SVGEGT. The CDR3 coding sequence is TGTGCCAGCAGTTCCCGCGGGAGTGCGGAGACCCAGTACTTC. Its translation is CASSSRGSAETQYF.

The chain employs TRBV5-1 and TRBJ2-1; D may be TRBD2 (5 bases). Per the germline V gene, CDR1 is SGHRS and CDR2 is YFSETQ. The CDR3 has 14 amino acids. The ends were cut back, 4 bases at V and 4 bases at J, with 12 bases in the middle. The chain's CDR3 is CASSPGENYNEQFF. The CDR3 DNA reads TGCGCCAGCAGCCCCGGGGAAAATTACAATGAGCAGTTCTTC. The whole variable domain, remainder taken from reference TRBV5-1 and TRBJ2-1, is KAGVTQTPRYLIKTRGQQVTLSCSPISGHRSVSWYQQTPGQGLQFLFEYFSETQRNKGNFPGRFSGRQFSNSRSEMNVSTLELGDSALYLCASSPGENYNEQFFGPGTRLTVL.

About this clonotype: Germline and junction disagree at one end, which may indicate a read error. The V call is TRBV12-3 or TRBV12-4, the J call TRBJ1-1; no clear D. The length of the CDR3 is 11 residues. As DNA, the CDR3 is TGTGCCAGCAGCGCCGGGGTTGAAGTTTTCTTT. Translation gives CASSAGVEVFF.

The rearrangement uses TRBV20-1 and TRBJ2-5; D perhaps matches TRBD1 (6 bases). V lost 5 bases and J 11 bases, leaving 21 bases between the germline ends. From germline, CDR1 is DFQATT and CDR2 SNEGSKA (reference sequence). CDR3 length: 13 amino acids. In DNA form, the CDR3 reads TGCAGTGCTTCCGGGCAGGGTAAGGGGGAGCAGTACTTC. Amino acids: CSASGQGKGEQYF.

The rearrangement joins TRBV6-6 to TRBJ2-5; 8 bases are shared with TRBD2. Trimming took 4 bases from V and 11 from J; bases not matched to a gene: 18. This CDR3 comprises 16 residues. The germline V gene encodes CDR1 MNHNY and CDR2 SVGAGI (reference sequence). CDR3 sequence (DNA): TGTGCCAGCAGTTCCCCGGGGGAGCGGGGGTACAATGAGCAGTACTTC. Amino acids: CASSSPGERGYNEQYF.

Comment on this clonotype: A junction boundary mismatches the germline segment, possibly from a read error. The rearrangement uses TRBV5-5 and TRBJ2-1; weak D call: TRBD2 (6 bases). This CDR3 has 15 residues. Germline V gene sequence: CDR1 SGHKS, CDR2 YYEKEE (reference sequence). CDR3 nucleotide sequence: TGTGCCAGCAGCTTGGGCGGGGACTCCTACAGTGAGCAGTTCTTC. Its protein is CASSLGGDSYSEQFF.

The J gene is TRBJ1-1, the V gene TRBV5-1, with TRBD1 identical over 7 bases. The CDR3 consists of 13 residues. V trimming: 2 bases; J trimming: 4 bases; junction bases outside the gene matches: 2. Germline assignment: CDR1 SGHRS and CDR2 YFSETQ. CDR3 in amino acids: CASSLQGTTEAFF. In DNA, the CDR3 is TGCGCCAGCAGCTTACAGGGGACCACTGAAGCTTTCTTT.

This clonotype was found once. The chain joins TRBV2 to TRBJ1-5; possibly TRBD1 for D (5 bases). There are 14 residues in the CDR3. The germline V and J ends were trimmed by 6 bases and 0 bases, with 9 bases remaining between them. The germline gives CDR1 SNHLY, CDR2 FYNNEI. DNA for the CDR3: TGTGCCAGCAGGGGGGGGTATAGCAATCAGCCCCAGCATTTT. As protein: CASRGGYSNQPQHF.

This clonotype showed up just a few times. The V gene is TRBV4-3, the J gene TRBJ2-1; 9 nucleotides agree with TRBD2. The V and J ends lost 4 bases and 5 bases, in that order; junction bases with no gene match: 6. This CDR3 contains 15 residues. CDR1 and CDR2 (germline): LGHNA, YSLEER. CDR3 sequence (DNA): TGCGCCAGCAGCCTGGGCGGGACTAGCAACAATGAGCAGTTCTTC. It specifies CASSLGGTSNNEQFF.

This chain joins TRBV9 and TRBJ2-7; no clear D gene. Looked up from germline, CDR1 is SGDLS and CDR2 is YYNGEE. The V gene lost 2 bases and the J gene lost 7 bases, with 7 bases spanning the gap. This CDR3 spans 11 amino acids. CDR3 protein: CASSVRLEQYF. CDR3 sequence (DNA): TGTGCCAGCAGCGTTAGGTTGGAGCAGTACTTC.

The CDR3 protein is CASSQIMDRYEQYF. CDR3 bases: TGCGCCAGCAGCCAAATAATGGACAGGTACGAGCAGTACTTC. The chain recombines TRBV4-1 with TRBJ2-5; 7 nucleotides line up with TRBD1. Near its end, the DNA agrees better with TRBJ2-7, so the J call may be wrong. Germline CDR1 MGHRA, CDR2 YSYEKL. The CDR3 consists of 14 residues.

This clonotype was seen more than once but under ten times. The chain employs TRBV4-2 and TRBJ2-1; D may be TRBD2 (5 bases). The CDR3 consists of 13 residues. Per germline, CDR1 LGHNA and CDR2 YNFKEQ. Trimming cost V 0 bases and J 8 bases, with 8 bases left between them. The DNA of the CDR3 is TGTGCCAGCAGCCAAGAGAAGGGAGATGAGCAGTTCTTC. The encoded protein is CASSQEKGDEQFF.

This clonotype was seen a handful of times. This chain uses TRBV6-2 or TRBV6-3 with TRBJ2-3, with D possibly matching TRBD1 (6 bases). V gave up 6 bases and J gave up 6 bases, with 16 bases separating them. Germline CDR1 MNHEY, CDR2 SVGEGT. CDR3 length: 14 residues. CDR3 coding DNA: TGTGCCAGCAGAAGGACAGCCCTGGGGGATACGCAGTATTTT. Translation gives CASRRTALGDTQYF.

This clonotype was observed a few times. V gene TRBV12-3 or TRBV12-4 combines with J gene TRBJ2-2, with 9 bases that match TRBD2. The J segment lost 3 bases and the V segment lost 6 bases, leaving 2 bases of the junction unmatched. This CDR3 contains 14 residues. Written as DNA, the CDR3 is TGTGCCAGCAGCCCTAGCGGGGACACCGGGGAGCTGTTTTTT. Protein sequence: CASSPSGDTGELFF.

The chain uses TRBV5-1 and TRBJ2-7; 7 positions agree with TRBD1. This CDR3 is 17 amino acids long. V shed 4 bases and J 0 bases; nucleotides not matched to a gene: 13. Germline CDR1 SGHRS, CDR2 YFSETQ. The CDR3 spells CASSQRTGRAYSYEQYF. CDR3 nucleotide sequence: TGCGCCAGCAGCCAGAGGACAGGTCGAGCCTACTCCTACGAGCAGTACTTC.

This clonotype was counted ten times or more. The chain is built from TRBV6-5 and TRBJ2-4; a possible D gene is TRBD2 (5 bases). The CDR3 is 13 residues long. Trimming took 8 bases from V and 4 from J, leaving 12 bases between them. Germline CDR1 is MNHEY and CDR2 is SVGAGI. The CDR3 DNA follows: TGTGCCAGCGCCCGGGGTACGAAAAACATTCAGTACTTC. This encodes CASARGTKNIQYF.

This sequence joins TRBV7-2 and TRBJ2-6, with 9 bases lining up with TRBD2. The CDR3 runs 18 residues. Germline CDR1 is SGHTA and CDR2 is FQGNSA. V was clipped by 0 bases and J by 0 bases; unmatched bases: 3. CDR3 nucleotides: TGTGCCAGCAGCTTAGCCAGCGGGAGGTTCTCTGGGGCCAACGTCCTGACTTTC. Translated: CASSLASGRFSGANVLTF.

The chain couples TRBV7-3 to TRBJ2-7; weak D call: TRBD2 (6 bases). V was shortened by 4 bases and J by 6 bases, with 19 bases between the two germline ends. The germline CDR1 and CDR2 sequences are SGHTA and FQGTGA. This CDR3 is 15 amino acids long. The CDR3 DNA is TGTGCCAGCAGCTCCTCGCCCGGACTACTCCGCGAGCAGTACTTC. Protein: CASSSSPGLLREQYF.

The V gene is TRBV9, the J gene TRBJ2-5; D might be TRBD2 (6 bases). Trimming took off 6 bases at V and 1 base at J, with 7 bases between the two ends. The CDR3 covers 12 residues. Germline values: CDR1 SGDLS, CDR2 YYNGEE. CDR3 residues: CASNGGQETQYF. As DNA, the CDR3 is TGTGCCAGCAACGGGGGCCAAGAGACCCAGTACTTC. The whole variable domain, filled in from reference TRBV9 and TRBJ2-5, reads DSGVTQTPKHLITATGQRVTLRCSPRSGDLSVYWYQQSLDQGLQFLIQYYNGEERAKGNILERFSAQQFPDLHSELNLSSLELGDSALYFCASNGGQETQYFGPGTRLLVL.

The chain has TRBV2 and TRBJ1-1; 11 positions match TRBD1. Germline V gene lookup returns CDR1 SNHLY and CDR2 FYNNEI. V dropped 5 bases and J dropped 4; count of bases not matched to a gene: 9. The CDR3 contains 16 residues. The CDR3 sequence is CASSWTGGPLGTEAFF. DNA for the CDR3: TGTGCCAGCAGTTGGACAGGGGGCCCCTTGGGCACTGAAGCTTTCTTT.

The chain carries TRBV4-2 and TRBJ2-1, with 9 positions matching TRBD2. Trimming took 3 bases from V and 1 from J; bases not matched to a gene: 4. From germline, CDR1 is LGHNA and CDR2 YNFKEQ. This CDR3 spans 16 amino acids. This chain's CDR3 is CASSQVSGSSYNEQFF. As DNA, the CDR3 is TGTGCCAGCAGCCAGGTTAGCGGGAGTTCCTACAATGAGCAGTTCTTC.

The V and J genes are TRBV15 and TRBJ2-1; no firm D call. The CDR3 loop spans 16 amino acids. V lost 0 bases and J lost 6, with 15 bases in between. From germline, CDR1 is LNHNV and CDR2 YYDKDF (reference sequence). CDR3 DNA: TGTGCCACCAGCAGAGATTCGCGCGTTCGAGTCAATGAGCAGTTCTTC. As protein: CATSRDSRVRVNEQFF.

This chain uses TRBV5-1 with TRBJ2-6; D ambiguous. From germline, CDR1 is SGHRS and CDR2 YFSETQ. V shed 0 bases and J shed 0 bases, with 7 bases lying between them. This CDR3 has 16 residues. CDR3 nucleotide sequence: TGCGCCAGCAGCTTGGTATCCACCTCTGGGGCCAACGTCCTGACTTTC. Protein: CASSLVSTSGANVLTF.

This clonotype was seen a handful of times. The J gene is TRBJ2-1, the V gene TRBV9; 12 bases align to TRBD2. CDR3 size: 17 residues. Germline V CDR1 and CDR2: SGDLS, YYNGEE. With V trimmed by 0 bases and J by 6 bases, 7 bases remained unmatched. CDR3 sequence (DNA): TGTGCCAGCAGCGTAGCGTATGGGACTAGCGGGCCCAATGAGCAGTTCTTC. Its translation is CASSVAYGTSGPNEQFF. Combining the CDR3 with reference TRBV9 and TRBJ2-1 gives the whole variable domain DSGVTQTPKHLITATGQRVTLRCSPRSGDLSVYWYQQSLDQGLQFLIQYYNGEERAKGNILERFSAQQFPDLHSELNLSSLELGDSALYFCASSVAYGTSGPNEQFFGPGTRLTVL.

This chain uses TRBV12-3 or TRBV12-4 with TRBJ1-5; D is undetermined. The CDR3 is 11 residues long. Trimming left V 6 bases short and J 11 bases short, with 11 bases between. The chain's CDR3 is CASSRGETQHF. In nucleotides, the CDR3 is TGTGCCAGCAGCCGCGGTGAGACCCAGCATTTT.